What follows are 10 T cell receptor beta chains derived from one specimen sequenced in a study of Ad26.COV2.S vaccination and SARS-CoV-2 variants. Sequencing used immunoSEQ multiplex PCR; TCRdb keeps in-frame clones, though not all of them. The sample lists nearly 400,000 clones; around nine tenths were seen once. The treatment was: around 19 received Ad26.COV2.S at low or high dose, single or two shots; about 5 received placebo; per-sample allocation not given. Sample collection was performed on day 63 after the first vaccine or placebo injection. The sequences come from peripheral blood, collected in a trial of Ad26.COV2.S vaccine versus placebo. The receptors originated from a person between 18 and 65 years old who received the Ad26.COV2.S COVID-19 vaccine or a placebo.

The chain uses TRBV21-1 and TRBJ1-4. TRBV21-1 is a recognized pseudogene. This CDR3 has 21 residues. This chain's CDR3 is CASSKAPVGGGRPQPNEKLFF. The CDR3 DNA reads as TGTGCCAGCAGCAAAGCCCCCGTGGGGGGTGGAAGACCGCAGCCTAATGAAAAACTGTTTTTT.

This clone was seen more than once but under ten times. V gene TRBV29-1 combines with J gene TRBJ2-7, with D possibly matching TRBD1 (6 bases). The CDR3 has 14 residues. The V and J ends lost 5 bases and 3 bases respectively, with 17 bases between them. The germline gives CDR1 SQVTM, CDR2 ANQGSEA. CDR3: CSVSRDKLVYEQYF. CDR3 sequence (DNA): TGCAGCGTTAGCCGGGACAAACTCGTCTACGAGCAGTACTTC.

This clone was seen only once. This sequence joins TRBV5-1 and TRBJ2-3, with 9 bases that match TRBD1. V shed 4 bases, J shed 1 base, and the junction held 13 bases outside the gene matches. The CDR3 runs to 18 residues. Germline V gene sequence: CDR1 SGHRS, CDR2 YFSETQ. The CDR3 bases are TGCGCCAGCAGCGGCGGACTGGGACAGGGTGGGCGCACAGATACGCAGTATTTT. Its protein product is CASSGGLGQGGRTDTQYF. Complete variable domain (other parts from reference TRBV5-1 and TRBJ2-3): KAGVTQTPRYLIKTRGQQVTLSCSPISGHRSVSWYQQTPGQGLQFLFEYFSETQRNKGNFPGRFSGRQFSNSRSEMNVSTLELGDSALYLCASSGGLGQGGRTDTQYFGPGTRLTVL.

The chain has TRBV11-1 and TRBJ2-7; a possible D gene is TRBD2 (5 bases). Germline CDR1 and CDR2: SGHAT and FQDESV (reference sequence). This CDR3 has 15 residues. V lost 1 base, J lost 4 bases, and 14 bases lay in between. This chain's CDR3 is CASSLGSDGIYEQYF. The CDR3 DNA reads TGTGCCAGCAGCTTAGGGTCGGACGGGATATACGAGCAGTACTTC.

This chain links TRBV10-3 with TRBJ2-7; possible D gene TRBD1, 7 bases. Germline loops: CDR1 ENHRY, CDR2 SYGVKD. This CDR3 contains 15 residues. V lost 7 bases, J lost 4 bases, and 20 bases lay in between. This CDR3 reads CAINTRGDSQYEQYF. The CDR3 DNA reads TGTGCCATCAACACAAGGGGGGACAGCCAGTACGAGCAGTACTTC.

This clone appeared once. The chain joins TRBV10-3 to TRBJ2-3, with 8 bases that match TRBD2. The CDR3 length is 15 residues. The trim removed 4 bases at V and 3 bases at J, leaving 6 bases unmatched. Germline V lookup: CDR1 ENHRY, CDR2 SYGVKD. The CDR3 spells CAISVTGLGTDTQYF. Written as DNA, the CDR3 is TGTGCCATCAGTGTAACGGGACTAGGAACAGATACGCAGTATTTT.

The chain has TRBV6-6 and TRBJ2-2; D is unresolved. The CDR3 consists of 13 residues. CDR1 and CDR2 (germline): MNHNY, SVGAGI (reference sequence). V lost 5 bases, J lost 6 bases, and 10 bases lay in between. Here the CDR3 DNA reads TGTGCCAGCAGTGTACGGGCTGCCGGGGAGCTGTTTTTT. This gives the protein CASSVRAAGELFF.

J is TRBJ1-1 and V is TRBV18; 10 bases map to TRBD1. The V gene end was trimmed by 3 bases and the J gene end by 3 bases; junction bases not matched to a gene: 1. Germline CDR1 and CDR2: KGHSH and LQKENI. CDR3 length: 14 residues. In DNA, the CDR3 is TGTGCCAGCTCACCGGGGACAGGGGACACTGAAGCTTTCTTT. Protein product: CASSPGTGDTEAFF.

The rearrangement joins TRBV11-3 to TRBJ2-5, with 10 bases identical to TRBD1. The germline V gene has CDR1 SGHNT and CDR2 YENEEA. V lost 6 bases to trimming and J lost 5 bases; unmatched junction nucleotides: 12. CDR3 length equals 16 residues. CDR3 bases: TGTGCCAGCAGTCATACCCCGGGACAGGGGTTGGAGACCCAGTACTTC. Amino acid sequence: CASSHTPGQGLETQYF. The complete variable domain, with remaining parts taken from reference TRBV11-3 and TRBJ2-5, reads EAGVVQSPRYKIIEKKQPVAFWCNPISGHNTLYWYLQNLGQGPELLIRYENEEAVDDSQLPKDRFSAERLKGVDSTLKIQPAELGDSAVYLCASSHTPGQGLETQYFGPGTRLLVL.

V and J are TRBV19 and TRBJ1-5; D gene unclear. Germline values: CDR1 LNHDA, CDR2 SQIVND (reference sequence). This CDR3 contains 16 residues. V dropped 2 bases and J dropped 3 bases, with 14 bases sitting between them. The chain's CDR3 is CASSIPVGLDNQPQHF. The CDR3 DNA is TGTGCCAGTAGTATACCAGTCGGCCTGGACAATCAGCCCCAGCATTTT.